This section outlines one T cell receptor (beta chain) sequence together with its context. No antigen is known for it. This specimen comes from a study of monozygotic twins with cystic fibrosis. Data came from immunoSEQ multiplex PCR; TCRdb stores just in-frame clones and leaves some out. Of about 30,000 clones listed, just over 90% are singletons. The CDR3 covers 13 residues. Germline V gene sequence: CDR1 SGHRS, CDR2 YFSETQ. Trimming removed 2 bases from V and 2 bases from J, with 8 bases in between. Study results and limitations: Nucleotide-identical clonotype sharing was significantly higher within monozygotic CF twin pairs than between unrelated CF individuals. V usage most resembled the co-twin in 13 of 16 pairs.

The TCR was taken from a girl aged 2 to 9 with cystic fibrosis. The chain employs TRBV5-1 and TRBJ2-7; no clear D. The sequencing input was blood. CDR3 loop: CASSFGVTYEQYF. CDR3 DNA sequence: TGCGCCAGCAGCTTTGGGGTCACCTACGAGCAGTACTTC.